These T cell receptor beta chains were read from a single sample in a study of T cell responses to AZD1222 COVID-19 vaccine. This table comes from immunoSEQ multiplex PCR, and its TCRdb copy is limited to in-frame clones, with some not included. The sample holds around 150,000 clones, less than 95% seen once. Specimen: peripheral blood, collected 28 days after the second dose of the MenACWY control vaccine. The receptors were gathered from an adult who received the MenACWY meningococcal vaccine as a control. The CDR3 runs from the conserved cysteine through the conserved F or W. Each record gives: V gene, CDR3 protein.

TRBV28 CASSLTRQGGQETQYF
TRBV7-8 CASSLGLDTQYF
TRBV6-5 CASTLGLSYEQYF
TRBV28 CASSLFRQPQHF
TRBV12-3/TRBV12-4 CASGTNQPQHF
TRBV20-1 CSARDPPEAFF
TRBV7-3 CASSLGLDETQYF
TRBV5-1 CASSPRTDTTRFYEQYF
TRBV20-1 CSASGFGQTSTDTQYF
TRBV4-3 CASSQDRGSIQPQHF
TRBV7-6 CASSSRTGGGNTIYF
TRBV6-5 CASYLQGAGETQYF
TRBV5-1 CASSLVGGRSYNEQFF
TRBV6-2/TRBV6-3 CASSYMGNQPQHF
TRBV3-1/TRBV3-2 CASTQRDRGDNEQFF
TRBV6-6 CASSSGTGVNEQYF
TRBV12-3/TRBV12-4 CASSLSGVGYTF
TRBV3-1/TRBV3-2 CASSQGVSANTGELFF
TRBV11-2 CASGWDQTTQYF
TRBV15 CATSRDRGINEKLFF
TRBV2 CASRSSYEQYF
TRBV3-1/TRBV3-2 CASSQSRVGAKLFF
TRBV28 CASSLLGAGGYTF
TRBV2 CASSEAGGQSLYSNQPQHF
TRBV6-5 CASSYSTGGGGYGYTF
TRBV19 CAVGGNEQFF
TRBV19 CASSMLAVNTGELFF
TRBV7-6 CASKPGGGYTGELFF
TRBV7-3 CASSPGTGGVYGYTF
TRBV29-1 CSVDDCSGSLSTDTQYF
TRBV11-2 CASSLDNWGYEQYF
TRBV28 CASSSPVRPGLAGAVPNNEQFF
TRBV3-1/TRBV3-2 CASSQVAYEQYF
TRBV20-1 CSASRELNYGYTF
TRBV6-5 CASMVRADTEAFF
TRBV25-1 CASSSFKLGQSSGNTIYF
TRBV5-4 CASSLNPRGLTEAFF
TRBV2 CASRGQGFAQPQHF
TRBV29-1 CSVDTGNYGYTF
TRBV20-1 CSATGISPLHF
TRBV3-1/TRBV3-2 CASSLRQGHYGYTF
TRBV29-1 CSVERGTDTQYF
TRBV7-6 CASTPYLAQSSYNEQFF
TRBV11-2 CASSSKEGRLNTEAFF
TRBV6-1 CASSEGLVDEQYF
TRBV27 CASSLSSWGATNNSPLHF